The sequence of this TCR beta chain was determined in a study of blood T cells in healthy people across ages. At least 6 million PBMCs were isolated per sample. This clonotype was picked up a small number of times. It was with a sample-barcoded 5' primer and a J-beta primer mix that a second PCR of about 6 to 12 cycles was run. TCRdb re-derived calls from the 5' RACE reads in MiXCR, one entry per CDR3 protein. The table has approximately 850,000 distinct CDR3 sequences, about three fifths seen once; the top ten hold approximately 20%. V trimming: 1 base; J trimming: 11 bases; junction bases outside the gene matches: 10. This CDR3 is 15 amino acids long. CDR1 and CDR2 from the germline V gene are SGHTA and FQGNSA.

The chain uses TRBV7-2 and TRBJ2-5, with TRBD2 identical over 10 bases. Specimen: blood. The receptor comes from a man aged 25 to 45 in good health. CDR3 DNA sequence: TGTGCCAGCAGCTTAGAGGCGGGACTAGCGAGGGAGCAGTACTTC. This sequence encodes CASSLEAGLAREQYF.